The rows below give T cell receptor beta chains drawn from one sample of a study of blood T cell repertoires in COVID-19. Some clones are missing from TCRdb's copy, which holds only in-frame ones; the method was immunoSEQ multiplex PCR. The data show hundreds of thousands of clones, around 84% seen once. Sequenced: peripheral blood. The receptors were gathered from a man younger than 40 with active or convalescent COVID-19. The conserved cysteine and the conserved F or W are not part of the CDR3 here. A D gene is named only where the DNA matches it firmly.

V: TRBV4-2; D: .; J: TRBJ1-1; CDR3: ASSQTVGGSTEAF
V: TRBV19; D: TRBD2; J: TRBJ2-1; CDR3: ASAGGLLNEQF
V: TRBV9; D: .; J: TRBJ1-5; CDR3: ASGASRRPRLSNQPQH
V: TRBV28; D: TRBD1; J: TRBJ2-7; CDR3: ASGGVGQAHYEQY
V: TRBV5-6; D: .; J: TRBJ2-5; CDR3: ASFGLRETQY
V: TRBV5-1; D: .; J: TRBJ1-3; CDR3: ASSLGRAAGNTIY
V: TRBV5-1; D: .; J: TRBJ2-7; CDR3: ASSLDRPGVYEQY
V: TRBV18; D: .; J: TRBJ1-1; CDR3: ASSPRSAGQSSRGGTEAF
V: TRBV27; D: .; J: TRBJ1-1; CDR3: ASSQDGRRSTEAF
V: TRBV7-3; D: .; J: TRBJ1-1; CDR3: ASSQELNTEAF
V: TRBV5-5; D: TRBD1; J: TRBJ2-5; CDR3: ASSFGTGDLGETQY
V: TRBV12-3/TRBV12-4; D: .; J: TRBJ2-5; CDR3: ASNLRGQETQY
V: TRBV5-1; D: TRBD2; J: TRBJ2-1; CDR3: ASRSGNNEQF
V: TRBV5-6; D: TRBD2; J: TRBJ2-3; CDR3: ASSFPKAGGMDTQY
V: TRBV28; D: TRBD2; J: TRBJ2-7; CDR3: ASSRTRVSYEQY